The sequence of this T cell receptor beta chain was determined in a study of metastatic and nonmetastatic thyroid tumors. Study in general: Comparison of repertoires was carried out across blood and tumor or nodule tissue from malignant and benign thyroid patients. Study-level points and caveats: Reports indicated that malignant thyroid tumors showed significantly higher TCR beta diversity than benign nodules did, in blood and tumor.

There were no patients who had received any treatment before thyroid surgery. In the study's own analysis: Between-group CDR3 differences, defined by clinicopathological status, yielded a distant-metastasis classifier for papillary thyroid cancer. TCRdb called clones again from the PCR reads with MiXCR. TCRdb's processing, not the authors', yielded these V and J calls. The repertoire has tens of thousands of clones, 20% to 30% of them found once; the top ten carry over 8.5%. Regarding this clone: Its antigen is unknown. A read error may account for a junction end that differs from germline.

Source material: blood. The sequence came from a female donor with papillary thyroid cancer or a benign thyroid nodule (not recorded which). Some clones in this sample may be carry-over from other donors' samples.

In DNA form, the CDR3 reads TGTGCCAGTTCACGCCCCGGGGGCCCCTACGAGCAGTACTTC. Translating it yields CASSRPGGPYEQYF. The chain recombines TRBV18 with TRBJ2-7, with D perhaps TRBD1 or TRBD2 (6 bases each). Per germline, CDR1 KGHSH and CDR2 LQKENI. CDR3 size: 14 residues.